These 2 T cell receptor beta chains share one sample of origin, sequenced in a study of blood T cell repertoires in COVID-19. The method was immunoSEQ multiplex PCR; TCRdb's version includes in-frame clones alone and lacks a portion of them. The top ten hold roughly 3.2% of the sample, which has about 240,000 clones, around 84% seen once. The source material was peripheral blood. The origin of the receptors is a woman aged 18-29 years with acute or convalescent COVID-19.

This chain uses TRBV19 with TRBJ2-2; a possible D gene is TRBD2 (5 bases). The CDR3 spans 15 residues. V was cut by 3 bases and J by 3 bases, with 11 bases left in between. Per the germline V gene, CDR1 is LNHDA and CDR2 is SQIVND (reference sequence). CDR3 sequence: CASSIPGVDTGELFF. The CDR3 coding sequence is TGTGCCAGTAGTATCCCCGGGGTGGACACCGGGGAGCTGTTTTTT.

This clone came up a few times. V is TRBV19 and J is TRBJ1-1; possibly TRBD1 for D (5 bases). V lost 5 bases and J lost 2, with 12 bases in between. The germline V gene has CDR1 LNHDA and CDR2 SQIVND (reference sequence). The CDR3 loop spans 14 amino acids. The CDR3 spells CASSQWQGNTEAFF. CDR3 bases: TGTGCCAGTAGTCAATGGCAGGGTAACACTGAAGCTTTCTTT.